The clone carrying this T cell receptor (beta chain) was observed once. The entry originates in a study of blood T cell repertoires in COVID-19. For the study at large: Collection of acute and convalescent COVID-19 samples took place in the United States, Italy and Spain. Nucleic acid was either cDNA or gDNA, and it came from T cells, B-cell-depleted T cells, or PBMCs.

This CDR3 spans 15 amino acids. Germline V gene lookup returns CDR1 SGHRS and CDR2 YFSETQ. Between the trimmed V and J ends, which lost 5 bases and 0 bases, there was a span of 12 bases. As processed by the authors: Using reference gene primer amplification, nucleated cell counts were estimated. Measured with immunoSEQ multiplex PCR; TCRdb has only the in-frame clones, and not every one. For V, J and clone size, that table is used; D and trimming come from the DNA. This table holds about 200,000 clones, 84% found once. Sequencing used peripheral blood. The chain couples TRBV5-1 to TRBJ1-3; no clear D. The TCR comes from a man aged 45-65 years with active or convalescent COVID-19. The chain's CDR3 is CASSLDTGSGNTIYF. Here the CDR3 DNA reads TGCGCCAGCAGTTTAGACACTGGCTCTGGAAACACCATATATTTT.